Included here is one T cell receptor beta chain sequence, with context. V dropped 3 bases and J dropped 5 bases, with 10 bases sitting between them. This CDR3 has 13 amino acids. The germline gives CDR1 MNHEY, CDR2 SMNVEV (reference sequence). Measured with immunoSEQ multiplex PCR; TCRdb has only the in-frame clones, and not every one. The sample lists about 90,000 clones, under 95% occurring once. This sample was included in a study of OX40 agonist ivuxolimab in advanced cancers. The V gene is TRBV27, the J gene TRBJ2-5; the D gene is possibly TRBD1 (7 bases). The sequences come from CD4+ or CD8+ T cells sorted from blood, collected in a trial of the OX40 agonist ivuxolimab. The clonotype originates from an adult with an advanced solid tumor such as melanoma, head and neck, liver or kidney cancer. CDR3 nucleotides: TGTGCCAGCAGTTTGCGGGGACAGGAGACCCAGTACTTC. It is translated as CASSLRGQETQYF.